The text below deals with one T cell receptor beta chain. Its antigen is undetermined. This entry comes from a study of cytomegalovirus exposure and HLA in healthy donors. Notes on the study in general: A highly shared variant cluster was judged a likely technical artifact. What TCR beta sequences reportedly achieved was accurate prediction of HLA-A and HLA-B alleles in most subjects.

CDR1 is MDHEN, CDR2 SYDVKM, per germline. After removal of 7 bases from V and 0 bases from J, the junction contained 8 bases not matched to a gene. This CDR3 spans 15 amino acids. 13 Jbeta primers and 60 Vbeta primers were used for the PCR. Using immunoSEQ multiplex PCR, the repertoire was profiled, and TCRdb retains in-frame clones only, with some absent. The table has 150,000 to 200,000 clones, 75% to 85% seen once; the top ten hold about 2.2%. This receptor was obtained from a woman in her fifties or sixties in good health and CMV-seronegative. Sequenced material: PBMCs. The rearrangement joins TRBV28 to TRBJ1-1, with 7 bases identical to TRBD1. The DNA of the CDR3 is TGTGCCAGCAAAACAGGGGAAAGAATGAACACTGAAGCTTTCTTT. This gives the protein CASKTGERMNTEAFF.